The rows below give T cell receptor beta chains drawn from one sample of a study of beta chain features in type 1 diabetes. Clones were sequenced by immunoSEQ multiplex PCR, and TCRdb holds only the in-frame ones, with some missing. The table has roughly 610,000 clones, less than 20% seen once. The sample consisted of naive CD4+ T cells from blood. The source is a young man in good health. The CDR3 runs from the conserved cysteine through the conserved F or W. Fields, in order: V gene, clone size, J gene, D gene, CDR3 DNA, CDR3 protein. A D gene is named only where the DNA matches it firmly. Rows give clone size only sometimes, using once, few, many, or a class for an expanded clone.

V: TRBV18; size: .; J: TRBJ1-2; D: .; DNA: TGTGCCAGCTCACCCGACATTTGGAGATATGGCTACACCTTC; CDR3: CASSPDIWRYGYTF
V: TRBV6-6; size: .; J: TRBJ2-3; D: .; DNA: TGTGCCAGCAAGTTCACGTTTAGCACAGATACGCAGTATTTT; CDR3: CASKFTFSTDTQYF
V: TRBV28; size: .; J: TRBJ2-3; D: .; DNA: TGTGCCAGCAGCCTCCCGCCCAGGGGCAGGGATACGCAGTATTTT; CDR3: CASSLPPRGRDTQYF
V: TRBV6-1; size: .; J: TRBJ2-7; D: TRBD1; DNA: TGTGCCAGTGGGGAAAGACAGGGGCCCTACGAGCAGTACTTC; CDR3: CASGERQGPYEQYF
V: TRBV10-3; size: few; J: TRBJ2-7; D: .; DNA: TGTGCCACAAGAGAGGGTGCTAAATACGAGCAGTACTTC; CDR3: CATREGAKYEQYF
V: TRBV19; size: .; J: TRBJ2-3; D: .; DNA: TGTGCCAGTAGCAGCACAGGGTCGGCGCAGTATTTT; CDR3: CASSSTGSAQYF
V: TRBV19; size: few; J: TRBJ1-1; D: .; DNA: TGTGCCAGTAGTATTTTCGGGGGACCGGGGACTGAAGCTTTCTTT; CDR3: CASSIFGGPGTEAFF
V: TRBV7-2; size: few; J: TRBJ2-7; D: .; DNA: TGTGCCAGCAGCTTAATGGGAGTGGGCGGAATCTTAGAGCAGTACTTC; CDR3: CASSLMGVGGILEQYF
V: TRBV9; size: .; J: TRBJ2-5; D: .; DNA: TGTGCCAGCAGCGCTTACAGGGGAGGGGAGACCCAGTACTTC; CDR3: CASSAYRGGETQYF
V: TRBV11-2; size: .; J: TRBJ1-1; D: TRBD1; DNA: TGTGCCAGCAGGTGGGACAGGGCGAACACTGAAGCTTTCTTT; CDR3: CASRWDRANTEAFF
V: TRBV2; size: .; J: TRBJ2-5; D: .; DNA: TGTGCCAGCAGGCTAGAAGGTGGAAGAGAGACCCAGTACTTC; CDR3: CASRLEGGRETQYF
V: TRBV5-3; size: few; J: TRBJ1-1; D: TRBD1; DNA: TGTGCCAGAAGCTTTAATTCCTCGAGGACAGGGGACACTGAAGCTTTCTTT; CDR3: CARSFNSSRTGDTEAFF
V: TRBV9; size: few; J: TRBJ2-5; D: TRBD1; DNA: TGTGCCAGCAGCTTCGGGACAGGGTTCAGGACCCAGTACTTC; CDR3: CASSFGTGFRTQYF
V: TRBV7-8; size: .; J: TRBJ1-3; D: TRBD1; DNA: TGTGCCAGCAGGCGACAGGGAGCTCTGGTCTCTGGAAACACCATATATTTT; CDR3: CASRRQGALVSGNTIYF
V: TRBV5-4; size: few; J: TRBJ1-2; D: .; DNA: TGTGCCAGCAGCTTGAACTATGGCTACACCTTC; CDR3: CASSLNYGYTF
V: TRBV7-8; size: few; J: TRBJ2-1; D: TRBD2; DNA: TGTGCCAGCAGCTTAAGGTCGGGACTACCTAATGAGCAGTTCTTC; CDR3: CASSLRSGLPNEQFF
V: TRBV6-5; size: .; J: TRBJ2-7; D: .; DNA: TGTGCCAGCAGTTATGAGTCCCGCGAGCAGTACTTC; CDR3: CASSYESREQYF
V: TRBV7-3; size: .; J: TRBJ2-1; D: TRBD1; DNA: TGTGCCAGCAGCTTAACAGGACAGGGGGACAATGAGCAGTTCTTC; CDR3: CASSLTGQGDNEQFF
V: TRBV28; size: .; J: TRBJ2-6; D: TRBD2; DNA: TGTGCCAGCAGCCAGGCGGGGGCTGGGGCCAACGTCCTGACTTTC; CDR3: CASSQAGAGANVLTF